This TCR beta chain comes out of a study of identical twins. TCRdb re-called the 5' RACE reads through MiXCR, storing one row per CDR3 protein. The profile shows under 1 million distinct CDR3 sequences, over 9% of them singletons. The CDR3 is made up of 17 amino acids. Trimming left V 5 bases short and J 0 bases short, with 17 bases between. The germline gives CDR1 MNHEY, CDR2 SMNVEV (reference sequence). The same sample was also used in a study of yellow fever vaccine responses in identical twins.

The source is a woman under 30 in good health. The chain recombines TRBV27 with TRBJ2-1; D remains unclear. Source material: PBMCs. The CDR3 here is CASSAPWAASSYNEQFF. The DNA for the CDR3 is TGTGCCAGCAGTGCCCCCTGGGCGGCAAGCTCCTACAATGAGCAGTTCTTC.